Sequencing of this T cell receptor beta chain was carried out in a study of blood T cells in healthy people across ages. Overall study findings and caveats: PBMCs were not sorted, which prevented a conclusive comparison of naive versus antigen-experienced cells.

V lost 3 bases to trimming and J lost 11 bases, with 19 bases between them. This CDR3 has 13 amino acids. From germline, CDR1 is SQVTM and CDR2 ANQGSEA. This clonotype turned up a few times. The antigen remains undetermined. Next came a second PCR, run for about 7 to 12 cycles, which used a sample-barcoded 5' primer along with a J-beta primer mix. MiXCR, applied by TCRdb to the 5' RACE reads, yields one record per CDR3 protein. The table includes some 640,000 distinct CDR3 sequences, 49% detected once. The clonotype was recovered from an older woman in good health. This chain links TRBV29-1 with TRBJ2-5; tentatively, D is TRBD2 (6 bases). Sequencing was carried out using blood. CDR3 region: CSVEGRDGYEQYF. The CDR3 DNA follows: TGCAGCGTTGAGGGGCGGGACGGCTATGAGCAGTACTTC.